One and the same sample provided the 16 T cell receptor beta chains below, sequenced in a study of blood T cells in healthy people across ages. Primed by a sample-barcoded 5' primer and a J-beta primer mix, a second PCR proceeded for 7 to 11 cycles. TCRdb reanalysed the 5' RACE reads using MiXCR and keeps one entry per CDR3 protein. The sample has 1.5 million to 2 million distinct CDR3 sequences, 25% to 30% seen once. The sample consisted of blood. Every receptor here comes from a woman in her twenties or thirties in good health.

This clonotype was detected only a few times. The V and J genes are TRBV29-1 and TRBJ2-1; TRBD1 is a possible D gene (6 bases). This CDR3 has 12 amino acids. Germline CDR1 reads SQVTM; CDR2 reads ANQGSEA. Trimming pared 7 bases from V and 4 bases from J, leaving 11 bases between. The CDR3 loop is CSGGQPYNEQFF. The CDR3 DNA reads TGCAGCGGGGGACAACCTTACAATGAGCAGTTCTTC.

This sequence joins TRBV30 and TRBJ1-1; TRBD1 aligns across 8 bases. J was trimmed by 10 bases and V by 4 bases; bases with no gene match: 8. This CDR3 region has 12 residues. Germline CDR1 is GTSNPN and CDR2 is SVGIG (reference sequence). CDR3 protein: CAWMAQGAGAFF. As DNA, the CDR3 is TGTGCCTGGATGGCCCAGGGGGCCGGAGCTTTCTTT.

This clonotype was detected many times. The J gene is TRBJ2-3, the V gene TRBV10-3, with a weak D call TRBD1 (6 bases). This CDR3 is built from 15 residues. V shed 3 bases and J shed 0 bases, with 10 bases lying between them. CDR1 is ENHRY, CDR2 SYGVKD, per germline. In DNA, the CDR3 is TGTGCCATCAGTGACGACAGGTCTAGCACAGATACGCAGTATTTT. This gives the protein CAISDDRSSTDTQYF.

The chain is built from TRBV7-9 and TRBJ1-6, with D maybe TRBD1 (6 bases). The CDR3 loop spans 13 amino acids. Germline CDR1 and CDR2: SEHNR and FQNEAQ (reference sequence). Trimming pared 8 bases from V and 7 bases from J, leaving 12 bases between. The CDR3 region has the DNA TGTGCCAGCCGGGGGCTGGGGAATTCACCCCTCCACTTT. Amino acids: CASRGLGNSPLHF.

J is TRBJ1-3 and V is TRBV7-9, with TRBD1 matching 9 bases. The germline V gene encodes CDR1 SEHNR and CDR2 FQNEAQ (reference sequence). V lost 4 bases, J lost 0 bases, and 7 bases stayed unmatched. This CDR3 region has 17 residues. The CDR3 DNA sequence: TGTGCCAGCAGCTCTATGGGGACAGGGCACTCTGGAAACACCATATATTTT. Translation: CASSSMGTGHSGNTIYF. The variable domain in full, completed from reference TRBV7-9 and TRBJ1-3, reads DTGVSQNPRHKITKRGQNVTFRCDPISEHNRLYWYRQTLGQGPEFLTYFQNEAQLEKSRLLSDRFSAERPKGSFSTLEIQRTEQGDSAMYLCASSSMGTGHSGNTIYFGEGSWLTVV.

This clonotype has just a few counts. The chain links TRBV20-1 to TRBJ2-3, with D maybe TRBD1 (6 bases). CDR3 length equals 15 residues. The germline CDR1 and CDR2 sequences are DFQATT and SNEGSKA (reference sequence). Trimming took off 5 bases at V and 0 bases at J, with 15 bases between the two ends. CDR3 nucleotide sequence: TGCAGTGCTCCGATCCCGGGACATAGCACAGATACGCAGTATTTT. It codes for CSAPIPGHSTDTQYF.

The V and J genes are TRBV2 and TRBJ1-1, with a tentative D call TRBD1 (5 bases). CDR3 length: 13 amino acids. Trimming shortened V by 9 bases and J by 1 base, and 12 bases separated the two germline ends. Per germline, CDR1 SNHLY and CDR2 FYNNEI. CDR3 sequence reads: CARSTGWNTEAFF. DNA of the CDR3: TGTGCCAGGTCAACAGGTTGGAACACTGAAGCTTTCTTT. The full variable domain, rest sourced from reference TRBV2 and TRBJ1-1, is EPEVTQTPSHQVTQMGQEVILRCVPISNHLYFYWYRQILGQKVEFLVSFYNNEISEKSEIFDDQFSVERPDGSNFTLKIRSTKLEDSAMYFCARSTGWNTEAFFGQGTRLTVV.

This clonotype was seen a handful of times. The J gene is TRBJ2-7, the V gene TRBV20-1, with D possibly matching TRBD1 (6 bases). The V end was cut by 1 base, the J end by 3 bases, with 22 bases between. The CDR3 has 17 amino acids. Germline V lookup: CDR1 DFQATT, CDR2 SNEGSKA (reference sequence). Here the CDR3 DNA reads TGCAGTGCTAGAGGAGAAGGCCCAGGGGTGGTAATCTACGAGCAGTACTTC. This sequence encodes CSARGEGPGVVIYEQYF.

Many counts were recorded for this clonotype. The chain combines TRBV6-1 with TRBJ2-7, with D perhaps given as TRBD1 or TRBD2 (5 bases each). CDR1 and CDR2 from the germline V gene are MNHNS and SASEGT. This CDR3 has 15 residues. V was shortened by 3 bases and J by 0 bases, with 12 bases between the two germline ends. DNA for the CDR3: TGTGCCAGCAGTGAGGGCAGGGAGTCCTCCTACGAGCAGTACTTC. Its translation: CASSEGRESSYEQYF.

This clonotype was picked up a small number of times. The CDR3 bases are TGTGCCAACCCGGCGGACCCCGTGGGCTACACCTTC. Residues: CANPADPVGYTF. This chain connects TRBV15 to TRBJ1-2, with D uncertain. The CDR3 is made up of 12 amino acids. CDR1 and CDR2 (germline): LNHNV, YYDKDF (reference sequence). V gave up 10 bases and J gave up 8 bases, with 17 bases separating them. The full variable domain, in which reference TRBV15 and TRBJ1-2 provide the parts outside the CDR3, is DAMVIQNPRYQVTQFGKPVTLSCSQTLNHNVMYWYQQKSSQAPKLLFHYYDKDFNNEADTPDNFQSRRPNTSFCFLDIRSPGLGDTAMYLCANPADPVGYTFGSGTRLTVV.

The chain carries TRBV4-1 and TRBJ1-2, with D possibly being TRBD1 (5 bases). The CDR3 sequence is 15 residues long. Germline assignment: CDR1 MGHRA and CDR2 YSYEKL. V lost 0 bases to trimming and J lost 6 bases, with 14 bases between them. The DNA for the CDR3 is TGCGCCAGCAGCCAAGAGCTGACAGATGCAAATGGCTACACCTTC. This gives the protein CASSQELTDANGYTF.

This clonotype has more than one count but fewer than ten. The chain couples TRBV24-1 to TRBJ2-1, with TRBD2 identical over 12 bases. The germline V gene has CDR1 KGHDR and CDR2 SFDVKD. The CDR3 runs 17 residues. After removal of 3 bases from V and 9 bases from J, the junction contained 11 bases not matched to a gene. In DNA, the CDR3 is TGTGCCACCAGTGATCTCCTACCGGGACTAGCGGGCGGTGAGCAGTTCTTC. It yields the protein CATSDLLPGLAGGEQFF.

This chain uses TRBV29-1 with TRBJ2-3, with 8 bases fitting TRBD2. The CDR3 is made up of 15 amino acids. Germline V CDR1 and CDR2: SQVTM, ANQGSEA. Germline trimming cut 1 base from V and 3 bases from J; bases unmatched to any gene: 6. The CDR3 DNA sequence: TGCAGCGTTGAAGGGGGTAGCGGGGCAACAGATACGCAGTATTTT. Translated: CSVEGGSGATDTQYF.

This chain joins TRBV12-3 or TRBV12-4 and TRBJ2-5; TRBD1 aligns across 7 bases. J lost 0 bases, V lost 2 bases, and 0 bases had no gene match. This CDR3 is built from 14 residues. The CDR3 is CASSLTGDQETQYF. CDR3 DNA: TGTGCCAGCAGTTTAACAGGGGACCAAGAGACCCAGTACTTC.

This chain uses TRBV7-9 with TRBJ2-1; 8 positions match TRBD2. The CDR3 has 15 amino acids. Per germline, CDR1 SEHNR and CDR2 FQNEAQ (reference sequence). The trim removed 8 bases at V and 0 bases at J, leaving 6 bases unmatched. The DNA for the CDR3 is TGTGCCAGCGCCAAGCGGGGGAGCTCCTACAATGAGCAGTTCTTC. The encoded protein is CASAKRGSSYNEQFF.

The rearrangement uses TRBV5-1 and TRBJ1-4; 10 bases line up with TRBD1. Germline CDR1 is SGHRS and CDR2 is YFSETQ. The length of the CDR3 is 14 residues. V gave up 4 bases and J gave up 8 bases; unmatched junction bases: 5. The CDR3 reads CASSMGQGNEKLFF. The CDR3 bases are TGCGCCAGCAGCATGGGACAGGGGAACGAAAAACTGTTTTTT.